The 5 T cell receptor beta chains below all came from one sample that was sequenced in a study of CD8+ T cells in alopecia areata. CD25+CD127- cells were obtained by sorting CD4+ cells, for about 5 patients. In each case, RNA was isolated and then reverse transcribed into cDNA as the sequencing template. This table comes from immunoSEQ multiplex PCR, and its TCRdb copy is limited to in-frame clones, with some not included. Here the sample spans just over 20,000 clones, approximately 59% being singletons. The sample taken for sequencing was CD4+ Tregs sorted from blood. All receptors derive from a human donor with alopecia areata.

The chain carries TRBV5-1 and TRBJ2-1; 11 bases are shared with TRBD2. Germline CDR1 reads SGHRS; CDR2 reads YFSETQ. After removal of 4 bases from V and 9 bases from J, the junction contained 9 bases not matched to a gene. The CDR3 extends over 15 amino acids. The DNA for the CDR3 is TGCGCCAGCAGCCCCGTTAGCGGGGGGGCGGGTGAGCAGTTCTTC. It is translated as CASSPVSGGAGEQFF.

The chain employs TRBV7-3 and TRBJ2-1; D is possibly TRBD1 (5 bases). The CDR3 consists of 13 residues. The germline gives CDR1 SGHTA, CDR2 FQGTGA. The V end was cut by 5 bases, the J end by 7 bases, with 12 bases between. CDR3 sequence reads: CASSPNAGNEQFF. The CDR3 DNA reads as TGTGCCAGCAGCCCGAATGCAGGGAATGAGCAGTTCTTC.

The chain is built from TRBV20-1 and TRBJ2-1; D is unresolved. Trimming removed 3 bases at V and 9 bases at J, with 9 bases between. The CDR3 loop spans 11 amino acids. Per the germline V gene, CDR1 is DFQATT and CDR2 is SNEGSKA (reference sequence). DNA for the CDR3: TGCAGTGCTAGTGTCTGGGGTGAGCAGTTCTTC. Translation gives CSASVWGEQFF.

In its sample, this clone was seen a few times. The CDR3 nucleotides are TGCGCCAGCAGCTCCCCCGTAAGCTCCTACAATGAGCAGTTCTTC. Its protein product is CASSSPVSSYNEQFF. The chain joins TRBV5-1 to TRBJ2-1; D ambiguous. The CDR3 is 15 residues long. Germline CDR1 and CDR2: SGHRS and YFSETQ. The V end was cut by 3 bases, the J end by 0 bases, with 10 bases between. Variable domain in full (rest from reference TRBV5-1 and TRBJ2-1): KAGVTQTPRYLIKTRGQQVTLSCSPISGHRSVSWYQQTPGQGLQFLFEYFSETQRNKGNFPGRFSGRQFSNSRSEMNVSTLELGDSALYLCASSSPVSSYNEQFFGPGTRLTVL.

J is TRBJ2-1 and V is TRBV4-2; TRBD1 might be the D (6 bases). V dropped 2 bases and J dropped 8 bases, with 10 bases sitting between them. Germline V lookup: CDR1 LGHNA, CDR2 YNFKEQ. The CDR3 consists of 13 residues. The CDR3 loop reads CASSQRGSYEQFF. CDR3 nucleotides: TGTGCCAGCAGCCAAAGGGGGTCCTATGAGCAGTTCTTC.